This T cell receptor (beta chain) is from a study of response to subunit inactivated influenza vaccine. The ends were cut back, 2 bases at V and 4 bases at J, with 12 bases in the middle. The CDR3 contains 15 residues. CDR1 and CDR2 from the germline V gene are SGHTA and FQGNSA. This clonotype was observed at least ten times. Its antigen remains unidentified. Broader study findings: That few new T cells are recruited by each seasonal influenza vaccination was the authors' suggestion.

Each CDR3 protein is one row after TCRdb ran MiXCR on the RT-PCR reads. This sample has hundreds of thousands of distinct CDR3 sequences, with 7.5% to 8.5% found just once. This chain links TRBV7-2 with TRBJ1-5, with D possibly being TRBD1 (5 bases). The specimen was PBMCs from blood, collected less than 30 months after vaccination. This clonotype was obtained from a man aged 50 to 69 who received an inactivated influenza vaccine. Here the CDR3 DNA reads TGTGCCAGCAGCTTAAGGTGGGGGGGAAATCAGCCCCAGCATTTT. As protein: CASSLRWGGNQPQHF.